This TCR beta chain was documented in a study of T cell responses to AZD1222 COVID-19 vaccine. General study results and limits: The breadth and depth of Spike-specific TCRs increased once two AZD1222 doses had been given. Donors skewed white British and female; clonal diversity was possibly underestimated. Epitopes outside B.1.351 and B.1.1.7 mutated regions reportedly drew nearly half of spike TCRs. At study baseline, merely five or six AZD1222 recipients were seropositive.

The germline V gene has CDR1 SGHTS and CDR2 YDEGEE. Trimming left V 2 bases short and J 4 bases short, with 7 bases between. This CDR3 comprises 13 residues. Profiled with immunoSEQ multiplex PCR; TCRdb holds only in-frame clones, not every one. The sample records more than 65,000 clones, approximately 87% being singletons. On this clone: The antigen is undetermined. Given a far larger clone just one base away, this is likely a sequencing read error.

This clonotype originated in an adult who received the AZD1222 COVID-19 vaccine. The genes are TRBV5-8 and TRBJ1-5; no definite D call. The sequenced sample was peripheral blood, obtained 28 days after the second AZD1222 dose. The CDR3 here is CASSFDGNQPQHF. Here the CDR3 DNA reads TGTGCCAGCAGCTTTGACGGGAATCAGCCCCAGCATTTT.